Below are 22 T cell receptor beta chains sequenced from a single sample in a study of blood T cell repertoires in COVID-19. Assay: immunoSEQ multiplex PCR; the TCRdb copy retains only in-frame clones and omits some. This table has roughly 260,000 clones, around 87% appearing once. Sequencing used peripheral blood. The source of these receptors is a woman in her forties or fifties with acute or convalescent COVID-19.

The chain carries TRBV29-1 and TRBJ1-1; a weak D match, TRBD1 (6 bases). The germline CDR1 and CDR2 sequences are SQVTM and ANQGSEA. The CDR3 totals 11 residues. Trimming took 7 bases from V and 13 from J, leaving 19 bases between them. The CDR3 reads CSARTVLEIFF. CDR3 coding DNA: TGCAGCGCTAGGACAGTTCTTGAGATTTTCTTT.

In its sample, this clone was seen once. The chain joins TRBV6-1 to TRBJ2-1, with 11 bases lining up with TRBD2. Germline CDR1 reads MNHNS; CDR2 reads SASEGT. Trimming took 4 bases from V and 4 from J; bases not matched to a gene: 6. The CDR3 has 16 residues. The CDR3 nucleotides are TGTGCCAGCAGTGCGTCACTAGCGGGAGAGTACAATGAGCAGTTCTTC. Protein sequence: CASSASLAGEYNEQFF.

With regard to this clone: Other nucleotide sequences from this sample produce the same CDR3. The J gene is TRBJ2-7, the V gene TRBV18, with 7 bases matching TRBD1. The CDR3 loop spans 13 amino acids. The J segment lost 1 base and the V segment lost 6 bases, leaving 3 bases of the junction unmatched. The germline CDR1 and CDR2 sequences are KGHSH and LQKENI. The CDR3 sequence: CASSPGQSYEQYF. CDR3 DNA sequence: TGTGCCAGCTCGCCGGGACAGTCCTACGAGCAGTACTTC. Full variable domain (missing parts from reference TRBV18 and TRBJ2-7): NAGVMQNPRHLVRRRGQEARLRCSPMKGHSHVYWYRQLPEEGLKFMVYLQKENIIDESGMPKERFSAEFPKEGPSILRIQQVVRGDSAAYFCASSPGQSYEQYFGPGTRLTVT.

The chain employs TRBV11-1 and TRBJ2-2; 11 positions agree with TRBD2. CDR3 size: 15 residues. The V gene's germline CDR1 is SGHAT and CDR2 FQDESV (reference sequence). Trimming cost V 5 bases and J 4 bases; bases outside gene matches: 3. CDR3 sequence reads: CASSPGLAGTGELFF. The CDR3 nucleotides read TGTGCCAGCAGCCCCGGACTAGCGGGCACCGGGGAGCTGTTTTTT.

V gene TRBV18 combines with J gene TRBJ2-2, with a possible D match to TRBD2 (6 bases). This CDR3 has 16 residues. Trimming took 0 bases from V and 6 from J, leaving 14 bases between them. From germline, CDR1 is KGHSH and CDR2 LQKENI. CDR3 nucleotides: TGTGCCAGCTCACCACCGGTCGGGAGAGACGCCGGGGAGCTGTTTTTT. This codes for CASSPPVGRDAGELFF.

The chain has TRBV18 and TRBJ1-2, with TRBD1 matching over 7 bases. Germline assignment: CDR1 KGHSH and CDR2 LQKENI. The CDR3 extends over 15 amino acids. V lost 0 bases, J lost 7 bases, and 8 bases stayed unmatched. CDR3 bases: TGTGCCAGCTCACCACCGTCATTGACAGGGCTTGGCTACACCTTC. Translating gives CASSPPSLTGLGYTF. The variable domain in full, completed from reference TRBV18 and TRBJ1-2, reads NAGVMQNPRHLVRRRGQEARLRCSPMKGHSHVYWYRQLPEEGLKFMVYLQKENIIDESGMPKERFSAEFPKEGPSILRIQQVVRGDSAAYFCASSPPSLTGLGYTFGSGTRLTVV.

This chain connects TRBV27 to TRBJ2-7; D may be TRBD1 (5 bases). The V end was cut by 3 bases, the J end by 3 bases, with 9 bases between. CDR1 MNHEY and CDR2 SMNVEV come from the germline V gene (reference sequence). The CDR3 is made up of 13 amino acids. The CDR3 here is CASSLPGLYEQYF. As DNA, the CDR3 is TGTGCCAGCAGTTTGCCAGGGCTCTACGAGCAGTACTTC.

The chain couples TRBV4-3 to TRBJ2-5; D gene unclear. V was shortened by 0 bases and J by 4 bases, with 15 bases between the two germline ends. Germline CDR1 reads LGHNA; CDR2 reads YSLEER. The CDR3 sequence is 16 residues long. The CDR3: CASSQDPASLLETQYF. For the CDR3, the DNA is TGCGCCAGCAGCCAAGATCCGGCTAGTCTTCTAGAGACCCAGTACTTC.

Details on this clone: Additional DNA sequences in this sample encode the identical CDR3. The chain joins TRBV5-1 to TRBJ1-1, with D possibly TRBD1 on 5 matching bases. The ends were cut back, 0 bases at V and 4 bases at J, with 7 bases in the middle. Germline V gives CDR1 SGHRS, CDR2 YFSETQ. The CDR3 covers 13 residues. The CDR3 nucleotides read TGCGCCAGCAGCTTGGGGGGCGGCACTGAAGCTTTCTTT. Amino acid sequence: CASSLGGGTEAFF.

The chain is built from TRBV24-1 and TRBJ2-3; tentatively, D is TRBD2 (6 bases). V lost 5 bases and J lost 0, with 17 bases in between. CDR1 and CDR2 from the germline V gene are KGHDR and SFDVKD. There are 17 residues in the CDR3. The CDR3 reads CATSARRDSSSTDTQYF. In nucleotides, the CDR3 is TGTGCCACCAGTGCAAGAAGGGACTCTAGCAGCACAGATACGCAGTATTTT.

This chain links TRBV6-5 with TRBJ1-2; 10 bases fit TRBD1. The CDR3 consists of 16 residues. CDR1 is MNHEY, CDR2 SVGAGI, per germline. The junction had 9 bases not matched to a gene; V was cut back by 0 bases and J by 8 bases. For the CDR3, the DNA is TGTGCCAGCAGTTACTCGGGGACAGGGGCTTGGAGGGGCTACACCTTC. Amino acids: CASSYSGTGAWRGYTF.

V and J are TRBV2 and TRBJ1-1; 7 bases agree with TRBD1. The CDR3 runs to 12 residues. V shed 6 bases and J 7 bases; nucleotides not matched to a gene: 5. CDR1 is SNHLY and CDR2 is FYNNEI in the germline V gene. The CDR3 here is CASSIGGFEAFF. For the CDR3, the DNA is TGTGCCAGCAGCATAGGGGGCTTTGAAGCTTTCTTT.

The gene calls are TRBV7-2 and TRBJ1-2; the D is unclear. V was shortened by 5 bases and J by 2 bases, with 9 bases between the two germline ends. The CDR3 covers 13 residues. CDR1 and CDR2 from the germline V gene are SGHTA and FQGNSA. The DNA of the CDR3 is TGTGCCAGCAGCCCCGGGATAAACTATGGCTACACCTTC. It translates to CASSPGINYGYTF.

V usage is TRBV27 and J usage is TRBJ2-7; no clear D. The CDR3 has 14 residues. The V end was cut by 3 bases, the J end by 1 base, with 10 bases between. Germline CDR1 is MNHEY and CDR2 is SMNVEV (reference sequence). Written as DNA, the CDR3 is TGTGCCAGCAGTTTCAGTCCAGGTTCCTACGAGCAGTACTTC. Protein sequence: CASSFSPGSYEQYF.

Points on this clone: In the same sample, other DNA sequences code for this CDR3. V usage is TRBV2 and J usage is TRBJ1-5; D possibly corresponds to TRBD1 (6 bases). V lost 2 bases and J lost 4, with 9 bases in between. Germline CDR1 is SNHLY and CDR2 is FYNNEI. The CDR3 sequence is 14 residues long. The chain's CDR3 is CASSERQGNQPQHF. CDR3 DNA: TGTGCCAGCAGTGAAAGGCAGGGGAATCAGCCCCAGCATTTT. Drawing the rest from reference TRBV2 and TRBJ1-5, the complete variable domain is EPEVTQTPSHQVTQMGQEVILRCVPISNHLYFYWYRQILGQKVEFLVSFYNNEISEKSEIFDDQFSVERPDGSNFTLKIRSTKLEDSAMYFCASSERQGNQPQHFGDGTRLSIL.

The chain has TRBV6-6 and TRBJ1-3; no firm D call. Trimming took 5 bases from V and 0 from J, leaving 17 bases between them. The CDR3 is made up of 17 amino acids. Germline V gene sequence: CDR1 MNHNY, CDR2 SVGAGI (reference sequence). DNA of the CDR3: TGTGCCAGCAGTCGCGGGGTCGGCGAGAGCTCTGGAAACACCATATATTTT. Encoded protein: CASSRGVGESSGNTIYF.

This chain connects TRBV9 to TRBJ2-7; 11 bases line up with TRBD2. Losses at the gene ends were 0 bases for V and 2 bases for J; bases not matched to a gene: 4. Germline loops: CDR1 SGDLS, CDR2 YYNGEE. The CDR3 consists of 16 residues. The CDR3 sequence: CASSVEGLAGAYEQYF. CDR3 bases: TGTGCCAGCAGCGTAGAAGGACTAGCGGGTGCCTACGAGCAGTACTTC.

This clone is a singleton in its sample. This chain connects TRBV3-1 (or the pseudogene TRBV3-2) to TRBJ1-1, with TRBD1 identical over 7 bases. CDR1 and CDR2 (germline): LGHDT, YNNKEL (reference sequence). The CDR3 spans 13 residues. The junction had 8 bases not matched to a gene; V was cut back by 3 bases and J by 10 bases. The CDR3 loop is CASSHDRVMGAFF. The CDR3 coding sequence is TGTGCCAGCAGCCACGACAGGGTGATGGGAGCTTTCTTT.

This clone was found once. The chain has TRBV5-4 and TRBJ2-7, with 14 positions matching TRBD2. The CDR3 extends over 18 amino acids. CDR1 and CDR2 (germline): SGHNT, YYREEE (reference sequence). After removal of 3 bases from V and 4 bases from J, the junction contained 12 bases not matched to a gene. The CDR3 DNA reads TGTGCCAGCAGCTCGGGACTAGCGGGAGACACCGGGCCTTACGAGCAGTACTTC. Amino acid sequence: CASSSGLAGDTGPYEQYF. The full variable domain, with the rest looked up from reference TRBV5-4 and TRBJ2-7, is ETGVTQSPTHLIKTRGQQVTLRCSSQSGHNTVSWYQQALGQGPQFIFQYYREEENGRGNFPPRFSGLQFPNYSSELNVNALELDDSALYLCASSSGLAGDTGPYEQYFGPGTRLTVT.

This clone was detected a few times. The chain has TRBV4-3 and TRBJ1-6; D is ambiguous. V shed 0 bases and J shed 7 bases, with 7 bases lying between them. CDR3 length: 14 residues. Per the germline V gene, CDR1 is LGHNA and CDR2 is YSLEER. The CDR3 sequence: CASSQDHGNSPLHF. As DNA, the CDR3 is TGCGCCAGCAGCCAAGATCATGGCAATTCACCCCTCCACTTT.

This clone was seen only once. The V call is TRBV24-1, the J call TRBJ2-3; 12 bases match TRBD2. CDR3 length: 16 residues. Trimming took 4 bases from V and 6 from J; bases not matched to a gene: 7. Germline values: CDR1 KGHDR, CDR2 SFDVKD. In DNA, the CDR3 is TGTGCCACCAGTGACCCTAGCGGGAGGGCCGGGGATACGCAGTATTTT. Translating gives CATSDPSGRAGDTQYF.

This sequence joins TRBV6-5 and TRBJ1-2, with 7 nucleotides matching TRBD1. Germline CDR1 is MNHEY and CDR2 is SVGAGI. Unmatched junction bases numbered 1, after V lost 0 bases and J lost 0 bases. The length of the CDR3 is 15 residues. In nucleotides, the CDR3 is TGTGCCAGCAGTTACTCCAGGGGGGCTAACTATGGCTACACCTTC. Amino acid sequence: CASSYSRGANYGYTF.